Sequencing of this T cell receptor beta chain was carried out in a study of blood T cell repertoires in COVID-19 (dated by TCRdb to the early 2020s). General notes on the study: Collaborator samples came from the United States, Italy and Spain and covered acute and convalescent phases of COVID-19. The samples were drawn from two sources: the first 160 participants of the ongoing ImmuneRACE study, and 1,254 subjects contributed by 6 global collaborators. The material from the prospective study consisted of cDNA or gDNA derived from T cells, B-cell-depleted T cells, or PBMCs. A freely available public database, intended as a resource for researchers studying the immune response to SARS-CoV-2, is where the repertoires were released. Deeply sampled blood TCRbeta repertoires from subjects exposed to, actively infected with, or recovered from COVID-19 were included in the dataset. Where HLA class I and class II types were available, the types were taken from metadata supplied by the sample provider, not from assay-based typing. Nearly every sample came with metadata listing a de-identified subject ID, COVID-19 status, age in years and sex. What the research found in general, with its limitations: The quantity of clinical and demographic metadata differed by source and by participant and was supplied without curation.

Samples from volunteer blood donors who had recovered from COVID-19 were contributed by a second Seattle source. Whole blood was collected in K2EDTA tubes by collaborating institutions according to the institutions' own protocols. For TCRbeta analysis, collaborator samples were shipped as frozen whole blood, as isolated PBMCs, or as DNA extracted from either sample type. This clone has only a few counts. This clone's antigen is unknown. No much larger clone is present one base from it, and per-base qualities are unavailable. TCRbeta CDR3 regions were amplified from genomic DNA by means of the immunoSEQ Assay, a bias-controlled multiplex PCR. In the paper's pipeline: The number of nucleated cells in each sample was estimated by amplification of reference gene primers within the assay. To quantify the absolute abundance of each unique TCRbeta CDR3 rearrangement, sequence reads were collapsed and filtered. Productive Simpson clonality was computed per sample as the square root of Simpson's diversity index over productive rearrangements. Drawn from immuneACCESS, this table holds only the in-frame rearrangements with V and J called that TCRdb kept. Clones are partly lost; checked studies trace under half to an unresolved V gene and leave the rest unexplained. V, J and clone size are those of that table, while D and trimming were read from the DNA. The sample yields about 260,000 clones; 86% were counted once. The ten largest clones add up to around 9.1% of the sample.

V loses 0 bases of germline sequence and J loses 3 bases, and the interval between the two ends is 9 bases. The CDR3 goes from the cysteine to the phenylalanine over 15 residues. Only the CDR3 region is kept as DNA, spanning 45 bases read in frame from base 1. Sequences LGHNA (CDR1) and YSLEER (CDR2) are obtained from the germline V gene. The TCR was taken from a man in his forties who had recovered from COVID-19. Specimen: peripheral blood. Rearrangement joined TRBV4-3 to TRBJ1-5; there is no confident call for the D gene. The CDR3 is CASSQDRQVNQPQHF. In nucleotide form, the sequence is TGCGCCAGCAGCCAAGATCGCCAGGTCAATCAGCCCCAGCATTTT.